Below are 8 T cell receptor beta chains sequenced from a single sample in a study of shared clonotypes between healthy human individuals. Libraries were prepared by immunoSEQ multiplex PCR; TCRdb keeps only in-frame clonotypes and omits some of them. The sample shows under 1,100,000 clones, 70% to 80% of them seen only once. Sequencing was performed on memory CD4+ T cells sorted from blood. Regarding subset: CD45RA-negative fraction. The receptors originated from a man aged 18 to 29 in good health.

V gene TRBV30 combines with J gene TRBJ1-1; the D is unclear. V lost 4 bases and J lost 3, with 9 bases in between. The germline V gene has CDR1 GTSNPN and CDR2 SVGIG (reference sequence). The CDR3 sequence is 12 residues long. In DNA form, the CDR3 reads TGTGCCTGGAAGGCTGAGCACACTGAAGCTTTCTTT. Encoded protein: CAWKAEHTEAFF.

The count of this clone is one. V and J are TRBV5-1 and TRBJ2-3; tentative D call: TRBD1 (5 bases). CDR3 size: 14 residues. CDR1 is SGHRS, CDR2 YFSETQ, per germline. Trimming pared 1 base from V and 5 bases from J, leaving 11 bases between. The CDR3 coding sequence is TGCGCCAGCAGCTTGTTCCGGACACAAGATACGCAGTATTTT. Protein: CASSLFRTQDTQYF. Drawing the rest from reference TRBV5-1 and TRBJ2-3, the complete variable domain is KAGVTQTPRYLIKTRGQQVTLSCSPISGHRSVSWYQQTPGQGLQFLFEYFSETQRNKGNFPGRFSGRQFSNSRSEMNVSTLELGDSALYLCASSLFRTQDTQYFGPGTRLTVL.

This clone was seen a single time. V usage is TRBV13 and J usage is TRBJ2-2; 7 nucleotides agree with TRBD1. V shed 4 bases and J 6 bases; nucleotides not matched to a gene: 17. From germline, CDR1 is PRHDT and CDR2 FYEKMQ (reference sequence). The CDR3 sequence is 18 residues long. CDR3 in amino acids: CASSSTGQTVARAGELFF. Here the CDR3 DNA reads TGTGCCAGCAGCTCGACGGGACAGACCGTGGCACGGGCCGGGGAGCTGTTTTTT. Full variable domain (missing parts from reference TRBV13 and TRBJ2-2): AAGVIQSPRHLIKEKRETATLKCYPIPRHDTVYWYQQGPGQDPQFLISFYEKMQSDKGSIPDRFSAQQFSDYHSELNMSSLELGDSALYFCASSSTGQTVARAGELFFGEGSRLTVL.

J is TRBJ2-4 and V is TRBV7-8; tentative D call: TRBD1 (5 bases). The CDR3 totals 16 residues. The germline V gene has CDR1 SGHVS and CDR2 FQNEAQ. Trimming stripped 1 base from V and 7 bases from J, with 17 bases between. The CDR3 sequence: CASSLGTVTVGNIQYF. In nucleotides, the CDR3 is TGTGCCAGCAGCTTAGGAACTGTGACAGTGGGGAACATTCAGTACTTC.

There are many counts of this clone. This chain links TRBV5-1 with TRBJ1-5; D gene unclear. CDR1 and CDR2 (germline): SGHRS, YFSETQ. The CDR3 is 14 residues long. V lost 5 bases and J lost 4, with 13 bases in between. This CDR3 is CASSPDGINQPQHF. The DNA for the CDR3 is TGCGCCAGCAGTCCGGACGGAATTAATCAGCCCCAGCATTTT.

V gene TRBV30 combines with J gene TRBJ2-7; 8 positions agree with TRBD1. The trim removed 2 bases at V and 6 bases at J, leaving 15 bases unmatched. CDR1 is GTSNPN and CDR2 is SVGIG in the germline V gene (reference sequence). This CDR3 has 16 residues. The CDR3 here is CAWSRTGVAGGSEQYF. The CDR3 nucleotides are TGTGCCTGGAGTCGTACGGGAGTGGCAGGGGGCTCCGAGCAGTACTTC.

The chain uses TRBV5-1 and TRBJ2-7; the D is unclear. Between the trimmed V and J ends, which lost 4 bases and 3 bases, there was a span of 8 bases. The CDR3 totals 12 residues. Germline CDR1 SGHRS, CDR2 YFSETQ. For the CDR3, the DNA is TGCGCCAGCAGCCCGGAAAACTACGAGCAGTACTTC. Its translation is CASSPENYEQYF.

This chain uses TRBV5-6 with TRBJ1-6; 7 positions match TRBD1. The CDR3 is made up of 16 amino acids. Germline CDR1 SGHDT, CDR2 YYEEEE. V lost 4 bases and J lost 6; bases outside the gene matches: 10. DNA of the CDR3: TGTGCCAGCAGCCTAGGACAGGTCGGAGCTAATTCACCCCTCCACTTT. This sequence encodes CASSLGQVGANSPLHF. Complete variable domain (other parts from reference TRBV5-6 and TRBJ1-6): DAGVTQSPTHLIKTRGQQVTLRCSPKSGHDTVSWYQQALGQGPQFIFQYYEEEERQRGNFPDRFSGHQFPNYSSELNVNALLLGDSALYLCASSLGQVGANSPLHFGNGTRLTVT.